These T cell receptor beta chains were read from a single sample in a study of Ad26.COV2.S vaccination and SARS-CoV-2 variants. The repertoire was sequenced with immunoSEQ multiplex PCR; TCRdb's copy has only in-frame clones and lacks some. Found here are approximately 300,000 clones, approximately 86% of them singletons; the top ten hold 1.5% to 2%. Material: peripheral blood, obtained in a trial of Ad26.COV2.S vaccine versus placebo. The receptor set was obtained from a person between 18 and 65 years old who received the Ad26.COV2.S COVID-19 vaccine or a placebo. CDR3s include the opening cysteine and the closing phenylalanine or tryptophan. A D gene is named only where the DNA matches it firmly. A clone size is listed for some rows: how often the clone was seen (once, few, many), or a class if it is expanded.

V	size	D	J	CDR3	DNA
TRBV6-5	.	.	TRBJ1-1	CASSTARRGHTEAFF	TGTGCCAGCAGTACCGCGCGGAGGGGTCACACTGAAGCTTTCTTT
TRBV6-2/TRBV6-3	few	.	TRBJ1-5	CASSAYVGNQPQHF	TGTGCCAGCAGTGCGTACGTAGGCAATCAGCCCCAGCATTTT
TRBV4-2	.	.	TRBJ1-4	CASNDGNNEKLFF	TGTGCCAGCAATGACGGAAACAATGAAAAACTGTTTTTT
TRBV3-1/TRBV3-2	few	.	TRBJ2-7	CASSQVGREQYF	TGTGCCAGCAGCCAAGTCGGTCGCGAGCAGTACTTC
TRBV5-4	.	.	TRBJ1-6	CASSLASGRHDSPLHF	TGTGCCAGCAGCTTGGCCTCGGGCAGGCATGATTCACCCCTCCACTTT
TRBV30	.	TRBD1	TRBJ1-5	CAWSVKGQGNQPQHF	TGTGCCTGGAGTGTAAAAGGACAGGGTAATCAGCCCCAGCATTTT
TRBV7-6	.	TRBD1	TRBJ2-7	CASSETGTGWGEQYF	TGTGCCAGCAGCGAAACCGGGACAGGGTGGGGCGAGCAGTACTTC
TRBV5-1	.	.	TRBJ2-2	CASREGDGRTGELFF	TGCGCCAGCAGAGAGGGGGATGGTCGTACCGGGGAGCTGTTTTTT
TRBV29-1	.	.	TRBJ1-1	CSVEGGPYTEAFF	TGCAGCGTTGAGGGGGGGCCCTACACTGAAGCTTTCTTT
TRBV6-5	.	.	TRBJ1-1	CASTVDGGDSEAFF	TGTGCCAGCACTGTGGACGGAGGGGACTCTGAAGCTTTCTTT